Here is one T cell receptor (beta chain) with its context. This record comes from a study of cytomegalovirus exposure and HLA in healthy donors. PCR was performed using 60 Vbeta and 13 Jbeta primers. Generated by immunoSEQ multiplex PCR, the TCRdb table keeps only in-frame clones and is missing some. This table holds roughly 65,000 clones, 55% to 75% found once. Germline assignment: CDR1 KGHSH and CDR2 LQKENI. The CDR3 has 15 residues. V dropped 3 bases and J dropped 1; count of bases not matched to a gene: 4. The gene calls are TRBV18 and TRBJ1-2; TRBD1 matches 8 bases. The receptor was derived from a man aged 35-49 years in good health and CMV-seropositive. Sequenced: PBMCs. CDR3 residues: CASSPSGGVNYGYTF. CDR3 coding DNA: TGTGCCAGCTCACCGTCAGGGGGCGTTAACTATGGCTACACCTTC.